The 11 T cell receptor beta chains below all came from one sample that was sequenced in a study of shared clonotypes between healthy human individuals. The method was immunoSEQ multiplex PCR; TCRdb's version includes in-frame clones alone and lacks a portion of them. The sample has approximately 500,000 clones, 70% to 80% seen once. The specimen sequenced was PBMCs. All receptors derive from a woman aged 40 to 50 in good health. Some clones in this sample may be carry-over from other donors' samples.

For this clone: This same CDR3 is encoded by further DNA sequences in the sample. The V gene is TRBV10-3, the J gene TRBJ2-3; a weak D match, TRBD2 (6 bases). Germline V gene lookup returns CDR1 ENHRY and CDR2 SYGVKD. There are 14 residues in the CDR3. Trimming removed 0 bases at V and 3 bases at J, with 7 bases between. CDR3 region: CAISESSGTDTQYF. CDR3 DNA: TGTGCCATCAGTGAGTCTAGCGGAACAGATACGCAGTATTTT.

The genes are TRBV27 and TRBJ2-3; D not resolved. The length of the CDR3 is 15 residues. V dropped 3 bases and J dropped 4 bases, with 14 bases sitting between them. Per the germline V gene, CDR1 is MNHEY and CDR2 is SMNVEV (reference sequence). The CDR3 protein is CASSFWVSYPDTQYF. The CDR3 DNA reads TGTGCCAGCAGTTTCTGGGTTTCCTATCCAGATACGCAGTATTTT.

This clone appeared once. The rearrangement uses TRBV19 and TRBJ2-7, with D possibly matching TRBD2 (5 bases). The germline CDR1 and CDR2 sequences are LNHDA and SQIVND (reference sequence). The V end was cut by 5 bases, the J end by 0 bases, with 8 bases between. The CDR3 runs to 13 residues. This chain's CDR3 is CASSQRFSYEQYF. The CDR3 region has the DNA TGTGCCAGTAGTCAGCGGTTCTCCTACGAGCAGTACTTC. Combining the CDR3 with reference TRBV19 and TRBJ2-7 gives the whole variable domain DGGITQSPKYLFRKEGQNVTLSCEQNLNHDAMYWYRQDPGQGLRLIYYSQIVNDFQKGDIAEGYSVSREKKESFPLTVTSAQKNPTAFYLCASSQRFSYEQYFGPGTRLTVT.

V gene TRBV5-6 combines with J gene TRBJ1-6; D unclear. Germline V gives CDR1 SGHDT, CDR2 YYEEEE. This CDR3 is 15 amino acids long. Deletions cut 0 bases from V and 7 bases from J, with 11 bases between. The CDR3, as DNA: TGTGCCAGCAGCTTGGGGGCCGCGCTCAATTCACCCCTCCACTTT. It yields the protein CASSLGAALNSPLHF.

This chain joins TRBV27 and TRBJ2-7; D is undetermined. Germline CDR1 is MNHEY and CDR2 is SMNVEV (reference sequence). This CDR3 has 13 residues. The germline V and J ends were trimmed by 5 bases and 7 bases, with 15 bases remaining between them. The CDR3 loop reads CASSPWARREQYF. CDR3 bases: TGTGCCAGCAGTCCCTGGGCCCGACGGGAGCAGTACTTC.

This clone was counted between two and nine times. This sequence joins TRBV5-1 and TRBJ1-5, with D possibly matching TRBD1 (6 bases). Trimming stripped 4 bases from V and 5 bases from J, with 13 bases between. Per the germline V gene, CDR1 is SGHRS and CDR2 is YFSETQ. CDR3 length equals 14 residues. The chain's CDR3 is CASSPDRTDQPQHF. The CDR3 bases are TGCGCCAGCAGCCCGGACAGAACGGATCAGCCCCAGCATTTT.

V is TRBV11-1 and J is TRBJ2-7, with D possibly TRBD2 on 6 matching bases. Looked up from germline, CDR1 is SGHAT and CDR2 is FQDESV (reference sequence). V was shortened by 7 bases and J by 4 bases, with 17 bases between the two germline ends. The CDR3 runs 14 residues. CDR3 region: CASTPGTPSYEQYF. CDR3 nucleotides: TGTGCCAGCACCCCCGGGACTCCGTCGTACGAGCAGTACTTC. Combining the CDR3 with reference TRBV11-1 and TRBJ2-7 gives the whole variable domain EAEVAQSPRYKITEKSQAVAFWCDPISGHATLYWYRQILGQGPELLVQFQDESVVDDSQLPKDRFSAERLKGVDSTLKIQPAELGDSAMYLCASTPGTPSYEQYFGPGTRLTVT.

This clone came up a few times. V is TRBV6-4 and J is TRBJ1-1, with 8 bases fitting TRBD1. CDR3 length equals 14 residues. The germline V gene encodes CDR1 MRHNA and CDR2 SNTAGT. V trimming: 4 bases; J trimming: 4 bases; junction bases outside the gene matches: 5. The CDR3 DNA is TGTGCCAGCAGTGTGACAGGGGAGAGCACTGAAGCTTTCTTT. It translates to CASSVTGESTEAFF.

In DNA form, the CDR3 reads TGCGCCAGCAGCTTGCACACACAACAGGTAAGGAATTACAATGAGCAGTTCTTC. Translating it yields CASSLHTQQVRNYNEQFF. The chain uses TRBV5-1 and TRBJ2-1; possible D gene TRBD1, 5 bases. The germline gives CDR1 SGHRS, CDR2 YFSETQ. The CDR3 is made up of 18 amino acids. V was cut by 1 base and J by 4 bases, with 21 bases left in between.

This clone was observed a single time. The J gene is TRBJ2-6, the V gene TRBV5-1; TRBD1 matches at 9 bases. V lost 4 bases and J lost 8; bases outside the gene matches: 7. The germline gives CDR1 SGHRS, CDR2 YFSETQ. CDR3 length: 15 amino acids. The CDR3: CASSEGQGSPNVLTF. The CDR3 DNA reads as TGCGCCAGCAGCGAGGGACAGGGAAGTCCCAACGTCCTGACTTTC. Full variable domain (remainder filled in from reference TRBV5-1 and TRBJ2-6): KAGVTQTPRYLIKTRGQQVTLSCSPISGHRSVSWYQQTPGQGLQFLFEYFSETQRNKGNFPGRFSGRQFSNSRSEMNVSTLELGDSALYLCASSEGQGSPNVLTFGAGSRLTVL.

About this clone itself: Sequence at one end of the junction differs from germline and may be a read error. The chain's CDR3 is CASSQGLAGGLVETQYF. The DNA of the CDR3 is TGTGCCAGCAGTCAAGGACTAGCGGGAGGGCTTGTAGAGACCCAGTACTTC. The chain is built from TRBV4-2 and TRBJ2-5; TRBD2 matches at 15 bases. The CDR3 length is 17 residues. Per germline, CDR1 LGHNA and CDR2 YNFKEQ.